Listed below are T cell receptor beta chains from one sample, sequenced in a study of T cell responses to AZD1222 COVID-19 vaccine. TCRdb's table, derived via immunoSEQ multiplex PCR, lists solely in-frame clones and lacks some. Among 130,000 to 150,000 clones, roughly nine tenths were seen once, and the ten largest hold 1.5% to 2%. Sequenced here: peripheral blood, sampled on day 0 of AZD1222 vaccination. The receptors were sampled from an adult in good health. The CDR3 runs from the conserved cysteine through the conserved F or W. D genes are given only for firm matches. Some rows mark clone size as missing; the rest say once, few, many or name a class of expanded clone.

d_gene	abundance	v_gene	j_gene	CDR3aa	CDR3nt
TRBD2	.	TRBV5-1	TRBJ2-3	CASSLVSGRTDTQYF	TGCGCCAGCAGCTTGGTTAGCGGGAGGACAGATACGCAGTATTTT
TRBD2	.	TRBV4-1	TRBJ2-3	CASSQDAGEGLPVPYF	TGCGCCAGCAGCCAAGATGCCGGGGAGGGGCTCCCTGTTCCGTATTTT
.	.	TRBV11-3	TRBJ1-1	CASSLDSRPNTEAFF	TGTGCCAGCAGCTTAGATAGCAGACCGAACACTGAAGCTTTCTTT
.	.	TRBV28	TRBJ1-2	CASRQAGTYANYGYTF	TGTGCCAGCAGGCAGGCCGGGACGTACGCTAACTATGGCTACACCTTC
.	.	TRBV6-5	TRBJ1-2	CASSYLDGGGTYGYTF	TGTGCCAGCAGTTACTTGGATGGGGGGGGAACCTATGGCTACACCTTC
TRBD1	.	TRBV10-3	TRBJ1-2	CAISPTGENDYGYTF	TGTGCCATCAGTCCTACAGGGGAGAACGACTATGGCTACACCTTC
TRBD2	.	TRBV19	TRBJ2-7	CASSDSGSATYEQYF	TGTGCCAGTAGCGATAGCGGGAGCGCCACGTACGAGCAGTACTTC
.	once	TRBV5-1	TRBJ2-3	CASRGTGGADTQYF	TGCGCCAGCAGGGGGACCGGCGGGGCAGATACGCAGTATTTT
.	.	TRBV5-1	TRBJ1-2	CASSLEFSYGYTF	TGCGCCAGCAGCTTGGAGTTCTCCTATGGCTACACCTTC
.	.	TRBV18	TRBJ1-5	CASSRGEDQPQHF	TGTGCCAGCTCACGGGGGGAGGATCAGCCCCAGCATTTT
.	.	TRBV5-4	TRBJ1-2	CASSLAEDGYTF	TGTGCCAGCAGCTTGGCCGAAGATGGCTACACCTTC
.	once	TRBV7-9	TRBJ2-7	CASSPPGTLEYEQYF	TGTGCCAGCAGCCCCCCGGGGACACTAGAATACGAGCAGTACTTC
.	.	TRBV12-1	TRBJ1-5	CASSFADRLSNQPQHF	TGTGCCAGCAGCTTTGCCGACAGACTGAGCAATCAGCCCCAGCATTTT
.	.	TRBV9	TRBJ1-2	CASNRGNYGYTF	TGTGCCAGCAATCGGGGGAACTATGGCTACACCTTC
.	.	TRBV30	TRBJ1-2	CAWSAGELGGYTF	TGTGCCTGGAGTGCAGGGGAGTTAGGGGGCTACACCTTC
.	.	TRBV6-5	TRBJ2-3	CASSYSRTADTQYF	TGTGCCAGCAGTTACTCGAGGACAGCAGATACGCAGTATTTT
TRBD1	.	TRBV5-1	TRBJ2-6	CASSQTGAGANVLTF	TGCGCCAGCAGCCAGACAGGGGCTGGGGCCAACGTCCTGACTTTC
.	.	TRBV27	TRBJ2-5	CASSRGETQYF	TGTGCCAGCAGTAGGGGAGAGACCCAGTACTTC
.	.	TRBV28	TRBJ2-7	CASSPPNRGGKYF	TGTGCCAGCAGCCCTCCTAACAGGGGAGGGAAGTACTTC
TRBD1	.	TRBV9	TRBJ1-2	CASSGTGLNYGYTF	TGTGCCAGCAGCGGGACAGGGCTAAACTATGGCTACACCTTC
.	.	TRBV18	TRBJ2-1	CASSPLGGFYEQFF	TGTGCCAGCTCACCACTCGGCGGCTTCTATGAGCAGTTCTTC
.	.	TRBV5-1	TRBJ1-1	CASSNRPNTEAFF	TGCGCCAGCAGCAACCGACCGAACACTGAAGCTTTCTTT
TRBD2	.	TRBV13	TRBJ2-3	CASSFGDLTSGGAGTDTQYF	TGTGCCAGCAGCTTTGGTGATCTGACTAGCGGGGGGGCCGGCACAGATACGCAGTATTTT
.	.	TRBV30	TRBJ2-1	CAWSVETGVGNEQFF	TGTGCCTGGAGTGTAGAAACGGGAGTTGGCAATGAGCAGTTCTTC
TRBD2	.	TRBV11-2	TRBJ2-3	CASSLGLGGGSSTDTQYF	TGTGCCAGCAGCTTAGGTCTGGGCGGGGGGTCTAGCACAGATACGCAGTATTTT